This T cell receptor (beta chain) came from a study of shared clonotypes between healthy human individuals. Here immunoSEQ multiplex PCR was the method, and the copy in TCRdb shows in-frame clones only, minus some. The top ten hold roughly 0.13% of the sample, which has about 2 million clones, about 95% seen once. Whole-study results and caveats: Approximately 5.4% of naive CD4 clonotypes were common to several donors. Lower generation probabilities were found for non-shared clonotypes than for those shared by all four donors.

J lost 5 bases, V lost 4 bases, and 5 bases had no gene match. Per germline, CDR1 SGHNT and CDR2 YYREEE (reference sequence). This CDR3 contains 15 residues. Free of recent acute infections or vaccinations, the donors were healthy HIV-negative adults. Notes on this clone: Its antigen remains unknown.

Sequencing was carried out using naive CD4+ T cells sorted from blood. Subset noted: CD45RA+ positively selected. This clonotype originated in a man younger than 35 in good health. The chain combines TRBV5-4 with TRBJ1-6, with 8 positions matching TRBD1. The CDR3 sequence: CASSISTGDNSPLHF. The CDR3 nucleotides are TGTGCCAGCAGCATTTCGACAGGGGATAATTCACCCCTCCACTTT.